This T cell receptor beta chain was recorded in a study of early stage breast cancer tumors. Overall study context: ER+/PR+/HER2- status applied to about 75% of the 16 invasive breast tumors. The ER+/PR+/HER2- tumors included seven or eight ductal and four lobular carcinomas.

Whole-study results and caveats: Enriched TCRB sequences shared across patients were mostly commonly generated sequences. Tumor and normal breast were distinguished via blood comparison in about 85% of the 16 patients.

Worth noting for this clone: Its antigen remains unidentified.

Germline V gene sequence: CDR1 SGHDT, CDR2 YYEEEE. V lost 0 bases and J lost 7; bases outside the gene matches: 8. This CDR3 contains 15 residues. Method: immunoSEQ multiplex PCR; TCRdb's copy keeps in-frame clones and lacks some. The table has 44,000 or so clones, about 80% seen once; the top ten hold approximately 1.5%. The receptor comes from a person between 50 and 60 years old with breast cancer. Sequencing input: blood. This rearrangement joins TRBV5-6 to TRBJ2-5, with 8 bases lining up with TRBD2. Written as DNA, the CDR3 is TGTGCCAGCAGCTTGGACCTGGGCGGGGGGATGACCCAGTACTTC. Encoded protein: CASSLDLGGGMTQYF.